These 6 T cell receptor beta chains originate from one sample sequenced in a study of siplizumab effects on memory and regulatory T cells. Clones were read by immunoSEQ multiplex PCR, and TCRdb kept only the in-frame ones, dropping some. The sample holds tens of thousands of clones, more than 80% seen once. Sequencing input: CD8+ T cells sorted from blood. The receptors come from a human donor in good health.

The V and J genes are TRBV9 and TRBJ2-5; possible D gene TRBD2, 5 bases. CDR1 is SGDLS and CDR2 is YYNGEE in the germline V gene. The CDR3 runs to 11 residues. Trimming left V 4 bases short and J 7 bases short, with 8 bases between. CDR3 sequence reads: CASSLEGTQYF. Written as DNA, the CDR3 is TGTGCCAGCAGCCTAGAGGGGACCCAGTACTTC.

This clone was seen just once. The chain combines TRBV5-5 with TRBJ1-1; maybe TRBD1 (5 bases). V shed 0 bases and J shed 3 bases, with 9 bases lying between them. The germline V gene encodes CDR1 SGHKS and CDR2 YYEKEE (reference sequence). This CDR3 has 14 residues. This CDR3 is CASSLAGPHTEAFF. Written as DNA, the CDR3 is TGTGCCAGCAGCTTGGCAGGGCCCCACACTGAAGCTTTCTTT. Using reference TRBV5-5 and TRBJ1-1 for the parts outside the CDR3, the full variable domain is DAGVTQSPTHLIKTRGQQVTLRCSPISGHKSVSWYQQVLGQGPQFIFQYYEKEERGRGNFPDRFSARQFPNYSSELNVNALLLGDSALYLCASSLAGPHTEAFFGQGTRLTVV.

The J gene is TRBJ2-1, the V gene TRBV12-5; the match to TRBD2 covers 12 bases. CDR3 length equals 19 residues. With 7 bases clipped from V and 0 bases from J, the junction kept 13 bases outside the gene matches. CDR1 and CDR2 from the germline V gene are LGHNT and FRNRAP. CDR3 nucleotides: TGTGCTAGTGCCTTCGGGCTAGCGGGAGGGCTGAGCTCCTACAATGAGCAGTTCTTC. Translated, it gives CASAFGLAGGLSSYNEQFF.

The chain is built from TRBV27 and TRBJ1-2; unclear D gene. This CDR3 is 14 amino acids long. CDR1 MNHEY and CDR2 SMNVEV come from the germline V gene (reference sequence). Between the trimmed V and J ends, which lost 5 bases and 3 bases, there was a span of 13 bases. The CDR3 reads CASSPGSQHYGYTF. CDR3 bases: TGTGCCAGCAGTCCCGGGTCCCAGCACTATGGCTACACCTTC.

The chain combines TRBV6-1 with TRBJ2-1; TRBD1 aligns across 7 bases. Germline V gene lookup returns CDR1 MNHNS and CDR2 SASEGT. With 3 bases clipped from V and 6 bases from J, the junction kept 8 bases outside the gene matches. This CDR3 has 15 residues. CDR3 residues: CASSDGAGGRNEQFF. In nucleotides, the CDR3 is TGTGCCAGCAGTGATGGGGCAGGGGGACGCAATGAGCAGTTCTTC.

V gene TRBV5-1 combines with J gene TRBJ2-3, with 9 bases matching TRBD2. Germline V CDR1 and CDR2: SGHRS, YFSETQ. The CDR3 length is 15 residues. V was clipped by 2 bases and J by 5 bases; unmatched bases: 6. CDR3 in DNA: TGCGCCAGCAGCTTATCGGGACTAGCAATAGATACGCAGTATTTT. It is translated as CASSLSGLAIDTQYF.